These 31 T cell receptor beta chains share one sample of origin, sequenced in a study of blood T cell repertoires in COVID-19. Clones were read by immunoSEQ multiplex PCR, and TCRdb kept only the in-frame ones, dropping some. The repertoire has 150,000 to 200,000 clones, around nine tenths of them found once; the top ten carry under 2.5%. The sample was peripheral blood. The receptors derive from a man in his 70s with active or convalescent COVID-19.

This clone was counted a single time. The rearrangement links TRBV15 to TRBJ1-4, with a possible D match to TRBD1 (6 bases). The CDR3 length is 14 residues. V was trimmed by 0 bases and J by 13 bases, leaving 15 bases between them. Germline assignment: CDR1 LNHNV and CDR2 YYDKDF (reference sequence). CDR3 region: CATSRDRTGKGLFF. The DNA of the CDR3 is TGTGCCACCAGCAGAGACCGTACAGGGAAGGGACTGTTTTTT.

The rearrangement joins TRBV11-2 to TRBJ2-5; 7 nucleotides match TRBD1. This CDR3 comprises 14 residues. CDR1 and CDR2 (germline): SGHAT, FQNNGV. Losses at the gene ends were 5 bases for V and 3 bases for J; bases not matched to a gene: 6. CDR3 in DNA: TGTGCCAGCAGCCCAATTGGGACAGAAGAGACCCAGTACTTC. Encoded protein: CASSPIGTEETQYF.

The genes are TRBV2 and TRBJ1-3; D is undetermined. The CDR3 loop spans 14 amino acids. V was pared by 2 bases and J by 1 base, with 6 bases between. Per the germline V gene, CDR1 is SNHLY and CDR2 is FYNNEI. The CDR3, as DNA: TGTGCCAGCAGTGAAACAGCTTCTGGAAACACCATATATTTT. Protein product: CASSETASGNTIYF. The full variable domain, completed using reference TRBV2 and TRBJ1-3, is EPEVTQTPSHQVTQMGQEVILRCVPISNHLYFYWYRQILGQKVEFLVSFYNNEISEKSEIFDDQFSVERPDGSNFTLKIRSTKLEDSAMYFCASSETASGNTIYFGEGSWLTVV.

This chain uses TRBV7-9 with TRBJ2-2, with 8 positions matching TRBD1. The CDR3 length is 16 residues. The V segment lost 6 bases and the J segment 1 base; nucleotides outside the gene matches: 7. CDR1 is SEHNR and CDR2 is FQNEAQ in the germline V gene (reference sequence). As DNA, the CDR3 is TGTGCCAGCAGAAGTCCCGGGACAGGGAACACCGGGGAGCTGTTTTTT. This encodes CASRSPGTGNTGELFF.

V is TRBV5-6 and J is TRBJ2-1; 8 bases map to TRBD1. The CDR3 has 15 residues. V lost 4 bases, J lost 6 bases, and 9 bases stayed unmatched. Germline CDR1 and CDR2: SGHDT and YYEEEE. The chain's CDR3 is CASSAWVTGGNEQFF. The CDR3 bases are TGTGCCAGCAGCGCGTGGGTTACAGGGGGCAATGAGCAGTTCTTC.

This chain connects TRBV28 to TRBJ1-6; no clear D. The CDR3 length is 13 residues. Germline V gene data show CDR1 as MDHEN and CDR2 as SYDVKM. V lost 5 bases and J lost 13, with 15 bases in between. The CDR3 protein is CASSTPFPLPLHF. The CDR3 DNA reads TGTGCCAGCAGTACCCCCTTCCCACTGCCCCTCCACTTT.

The chain joins TRBV5-6 to TRBJ1-4; 7 positions match TRBD1. There are 12 residues in the CDR3. Germline-derived CDR1 and CDR2 are SGHDT and YYEEEE. Trimming removed 2 bases from V and 13 bases from J; junction bases left unmatched: 5. CDR3 sequence: CASSFNRGGLFF. The CDR3, as DNA: TGTGCCAGCAGCTTTAACAGGGGTGGACTGTTTTTT.

This chain joins TRBV7-2 and TRBJ1-1; possible D gene TRBD1, 6 bases. Germline CDR1 SGHTA, CDR2 FQGNSA. The CDR3 loop spans 14 amino acids. The V end was cut by 5 bases, the J end by 6 bases, with 16 bases between. The DNA of the CDR3 is TGTGCCAGCAGCCCCCTGACAGGATACGCTGAAGCTTTCTTT. Translation: CASSPLTGYAEAFF.

The chain employs TRBV28 and TRBJ2-2; no definite D call. The CDR3 is made up of 12 amino acids. Trimming removed 8 bases from V and 6 bases from J, with 10 bases in between. Germline V gene lookup returns CDR1 MDHEN and CDR2 SYDVKM. The CDR3 sequence is CASVRRPGELFF. DNA for the CDR3: TGTGCCAGCGTGAGGCGTCCCGGGGAGCTGTTTTTT.

This clone was counted once. This chain connects TRBV28 to TRBJ2-7, with a tentative D call TRBD1 (6 bases). The CDR3 totals 14 residues. Germline CDR1 MDHEN, CDR2 SYDVKM. The V end was cut by 6 bases, the J end by 3 bases, with 15 bases between. CDR3 coding DNA: TGTGCCAGCAGCCAGGGGCTGTACAGCTACGAGCAGTACTTC. Protein sequence: CASSQGLYSYEQYF.

J is TRBJ1-1 and V is TRBV5-1, with D tentatively TRBD1 (5 bases). The V and J ends lost 4 bases and 0 bases respectively, with 13 bases between them. This CDR3 is built from 15 residues. Germline CDR1 and CDR2: SGHRS and YFSETQ. The CDR3 coding sequence is TGCGCCAGCAGCACAATGGGGGGTTTGAACACTGAAGCTTTCTTT. Its translation is CASSTMGGLNTEAFF.

CDR3 DNA: TGTGCCAGCAGCTTCGGCAATCAGCCCCAGCATTTT. Its translation is CASSFGNQPQHF. The J gene is TRBJ1-5, the V gene TRBV5-8; D gene unclear. In germline, CDR1 is SGHTS, CDR2 YDEGEE. The V and J ends lost 2 bases and 2 bases respectively, with 2 bases between them. This CDR3 is built from 12 residues.

The rearrangement joins TRBV5-4 to TRBJ1-2; D possibly corresponds to TRBD1 (5 bases). Trimming took 4 bases from V and 3 from J, leaving 10 bases between them. From germline, CDR1 is SGHNT and CDR2 YYREEE (reference sequence). The CDR3 covers 13 residues. CDR3 in amino acids: CASSRGGDYGYTF. CDR3 nucleotide sequence: TGTGCCAGCAGCCGGGGCGGGGACTATGGCTACACCTTC.

The rearrangement links TRBV27 to TRBJ1-6, with D hard to call. Trimming removed 7 bases at V and 11 bases at J, with 15 bases between. The V gene's germline CDR1 is MNHEY and CDR2 SMNVEV (reference sequence). This CDR3 comprises 13 residues. The CDR3 DNA follows: TGTGCCAGCAAGCGAGTGGGAGTGGCACCCCTCCACTTT. It encodes CASKRVGVAPLHF.

This chain joins TRBV19 and TRBJ1-1; 8 bases are a match to TRBD1. Losses at the gene ends were 8 bases for V and 1 base for J; bases not matched to a gene: 9. This CDR3 comprises 15 residues. The V gene's germline CDR1 is LNHDA and CDR2 SQIVND (reference sequence). The CDR3 is CASWTGSNKNTEAFF. For the CDR3, the DNA is TGTGCCAGTTGGACAGGGAGTAATAAGAACACTGAAGCTTTCTTT. Full variable domain (outside the CDR3, taken from reference TRBV19 and TRBJ1-1): DGGITQSPKYLFRKEGQNVTLSCEQNLNHDAMYWYRQDPGQGLRLIYYSQIVNDFQKGDIAEGYSVSREKKESFPLTVTSAQKNPTAFYLCASWTGSNKNTEAFFGQGTRLTVV.

The V call is TRBV19, the J call TRBJ2-3; 8 positions match TRBD1. The CDR3 covers 15 residues. V lost 2 bases, J lost 3 bases, and 4 bases stayed unmatched. The V gene's germline CDR1 is LNHDA and CDR2 SQIVND (reference sequence). This CDR3 is CASSIWGQATDTQYF. CDR3 DNA: TGTGCCAGTAGTATATGGGGACAGGCGACAGATACGCAGTATTTT.

The sample holds one count of this clone. The chain carries TRBV28 and TRBJ2-5; 8 nucleotides align to TRBD1. This CDR3 is 15 amino acids long. Looked up from germline, CDR1 is MDHEN and CDR2 is SYDVKM. The V gene end was trimmed by 6 bases and the J gene end by 4 bases; junction bases not matched to a gene: 10. The CDR3 is CASRTRTGPGETQYF. The CDR3 nucleotides read TGTGCCAGCAGAACTAGGACAGGGCCGGGAGAGACCCAGTACTTC.

In this sample, this clone turned up once. The chain uses TRBV14 and TRBJ2-7, with 9 bases matching TRBD2. Germline V gene sequence: CDR1 SGHDN, CDR2 FVKESK. The CDR3 consists of 17 residues. J was trimmed by 0 bases and V by 3 bases; bases with no gene match: 9. For the CDR3, the DNA is TGTGCCAGCAGCCAGGGGCGGGAGGGCCAAAGCTCCTACGAGCAGTACTTC. It is translated as CASSQGREGQSSYEQYF.

The J gene is TRBJ2-3, the V gene TRBV5-1; TRBD1 might be the D (5 bases). The germline V gene encodes CDR1 SGHRS and CDR2 YFSETQ. Trimming stripped 5 bases from V and 0 bases from J, with 10 bases between. CDR3 length: 14 amino acids. Here the CDR3 DNA reads TGCGCCAGCAGGGACACCTCTAGCACAGATACGCAGTATTTT. Translation: CASRDTSSTDTQYF.

This chain uses TRBV7-9 with TRBJ2-3; 10 bases are shared with TRBD2. The junction had 4 bases not matched to a gene; V was cut back by 3 bases and J by 1 base. This CDR3 has 16 amino acids. CDR1 is SEHNR, CDR2 FQNEAQ, per germline (reference sequence). CDR3 region: CASSFGSGGRTDTQYF. DNA for the CDR3: TGTGCCAGCAGCTTCGGTAGCGGGGGGCGCACAGATACGCAGTATTTT.

The CDR3 nucleotides read TGCGCCAGCAGCTCGCTGACTAGCGGGAGGGCTGGTGAGCAGTTCTTC. Translation gives CASSSLTSGRAGEQFF. V gene TRBV5-1 combines with J gene TRBJ2-1, with 14 positions matching TRBD2. J was trimmed by 9 bases and V by 3 bases; bases with no gene match: 8. This CDR3 is 16 amino acids long. Germline V gives CDR1 SGHRS, CDR2 YFSETQ. Full variable domain (rest looked up from reference TRBV5-1 and TRBJ2-1): KAGVTQTPRYLIKTRGQQVTLSCSPISGHRSVSWYQQTPGQGLQFLFEYFSETQRNKGNFPGRFSGRQFSNSRSEMNVSTLELGDSALYLCASSSLTSGRAGEQFFGPGTRLTVL.

The genes are TRBV19 and TRBJ1-2; perhaps TRBD1 as D (6 bases). This CDR3 is built from 14 residues. The germline CDR1 and CDR2 sequences are LNHDA and SQIVND (reference sequence). V lost 5 bases and J lost 1, with 11 bases in between. CDR3 amino acids: CASSFQGNNYGYTF. CDR3 DNA sequence: TGTGCCAGTAGTTTCCAGGGGAATAACTATGGCTACACCTTC.

Worth noting for this clone: Other DNA sequences in the same sample also yield this CDR3. The V gene is TRBV7-2, the J gene TRBJ1-6; D gene ambiguous. The CDR3 consists of 13 residues. Germline values: CDR1 SGHTA, CDR2 FQGNSA. The V gene lost 1 base and the J gene lost 7 bases, with 5 bases spanning the gap. CDR3 bases: TGTGCCAGCAGCTTAGGCGTAAATTCACCCCTCCACTTT. Translated: CASSLGVNSPLHF.

The chain couples TRBV19 to TRBJ1-2, with TRBD1 matching 11 bases. This CDR3 has 15 residues. Germline lookup yields CDR1 LNHDA and CDR2 SQIVND (reference sequence). The V gene end was trimmed by 5 bases and the J gene end by 4 bases; junction bases not matched to a gene: 6. The CDR3 sequence is CASSSRTGGPYGYTF. CDR3 nucleotide sequence: TGTGCCAGTAGTTCGCGGACAGGGGGCCCCTATGGCTACACCTTC.

V and J are TRBV28 and TRBJ1-6; TRBD1 matches at 9 bases. The J segment lost 5 bases and the V segment lost 5 bases, leaving 10 bases of the junction unmatched. Germline V lookup: CDR1 MDHEN, CDR2 SYDVKM. This CDR3 has 17 amino acids. CDR3 sequence (DNA): TGTGCCAGCAGTACATTTAGGACAGGGGCCCATAATTCACCCCTCCACTTT. Translation: CASSTFRTGAHNSPLHF.

This sequence joins TRBV3-1 (or the pseudogene TRBV3-2) and TRBJ2-7; the match to TRBD2 covers 7 bases. CDR1 is LGHDT, CDR2 YNNKEL, per germline (reference sequence). Trimming cost V 7 bases and J 3 bases; bases outside gene matches: 9. CDR3 length: 14 amino acids. The CDR3 sequence is CASIALAAYYEQYF. The DNA for the CDR3 is TGTGCCAGCATTGCCCTAGCGGCATACTACGAGCAGTACTTC.

In nucleotides, the CDR3 is TGCGCCAGCAGCGAACAGGGGGCGGGTGAGCAGTACTTC. It specifies CASSEQGAGEQYF. This chain joins TRBV10-2 and TRBJ2-7, with 9 positions matching TRBD1. This CDR3 has 13 residues. CDR1 is WSHSY, CDR2 SAAADI, per germline. Germline trimming cut 6 bases from V and 7 bases from J; bases unmatched to any gene: 7.

The CDR3 sequence is CASSSSGGVGEQYF. The CDR3 coding sequence is TGTGCCAGCAGTTCCAGCGGAGGGGTGGGCGAGCAGTACTTC. The rearrangement uses TRBV6-5 and TRBJ2-7; weak D call: TRBD2 (6 bases). The CDR3 loop spans 14 amino acids. Germline V gene sequence: CDR1 MNHEY, CDR2 SVGAGI. The germline V and J ends were trimmed by 4 bases and 6 bases, with 16 bases remaining between them.

A few counts support this clone. V is TRBV18 and J is TRBJ2-1; 14 nucleotides line up with TRBD2. The CDR3 is 16 residues long. Germline V gene sequence: CDR1 KGHSH, CDR2 LQKENI. V lost 6 bases, J lost 9 bases, and 10 bases stayed unmatched. CDR3 nucleotide sequence: TGTGCCAGCTCGGCCGGGACTAGCGGGAGTTGGGTTGAGCAGTTCTTC. Its translation is CASSAGTSGSWVEQFF.

The rearrangement joins TRBV18 to TRBJ2-5, with 8 nucleotides matching TRBD1. V trimming: 3 bases; J trimming: 5 bases; junction bases outside the gene matches: 8. The CDR3 spans 15 residues. The germline CDR1 and CDR2 sequences are KGHSH and LQKENI. The CDR3 loop reads CASSPGQGFFETQYF. In DNA, the CDR3 is TGTGCCAGCTCACCTGGACAGGGTTTTTTTGAGACCCAGTACTTC.

The chain has TRBV19 and TRBJ1-5; D is perhaps TRBD1 (5 bases). Germline values: CDR1 LNHDA, CDR2 SQIVND (reference sequence). Deletions cut 3 bases from V and 0 bases from J, with 15 bases between. The CDR3 covers 17 residues. The CDR3 sequence: CASSIFPGDHSNQPQHF. The CDR3 DNA reads TGTGCCAGTAGTATCTTTCCGGGGGACCATAGCAATCAGCCCCAGCATTTT.